Shown below are 9 T cell receptor beta chains from a single sample sequenced in a study of T cells in Graves' hyperthyroidism and ophthalmopathy. Amplification of TCR beta CDR3 regions was performed using RNA transcripts as template. In the first-round RT-PCR of the TCR CDR3, the HTBI primer set was used. TCRdb fed the multiplex PCR reads into MiXCR, producing one record per CDR3 protein. Of around 620,000 distinct CDR3 sequences in the sample, around 15% are singletons; the top ten hold about 3.8%. The sample consisted of blood. These receptors all come from a woman aged 25 to 45 with Graves' hyperthyroidism.

Comment on this clonotype: With a much larger clone just one base away, this may be a read error. V and J are TRBV5-1 and TRBJ1-1, with 8 bases identical to TRBD1. The CDR3 spans 13 residues. The germline CDR1 and CDR2 sequences are SGHRS and YFSETQ. In DNA form, the CDR3 reads TGTGCCACCCGGACAGGGTTGAACACTGAAGCTTTCTTT. It encodes CATRTGLNTEAFF. Full variable domain (missing parts from reference TRBV5-1 and TRBJ1-1): KAGVTQTPRYLIKTRGQQVTLSCSPISGHRSVSWYQQTPGQGLQFLFEYFSETQRNKGNFPGRFSGRQFSNSRSEMNVSTLELGDSALYLCATRTGLNTEAFFGQGTRLTVV.

This clonotype was seen repeatedly, ten times or more. The rearrangement joins TRBV28 to TRBJ1-5; no clear D. The CDR3 extends over 14 amino acids. The germline gives CDR1 MDHEN, CDR2 SYDVKM. Trimming shortened V by 3 bases and J by 4 bases, and 10 bases separated the two germline ends. The DNA for the CDR3 is TGTGCCAGCAGTTTCGTATTGGGGAATCAGCCCCAGCATTTT. Translation: CASSFVLGNQPQHF.

The CDR3 region is CASRGQGANTEAFF. The CDR3 coding sequence is TGTGCCAGTAGGGGACAGGGAGCGAACACTGAAGCTTTCTTT. This sequence joins TRBV19 and TRBJ1-1, with 9 bases fitting TRBD1. Germline V gene lookup returns CDR1 LNHDA and CDR2 SQIVND (reference sequence). The CDR3 covers 14 residues. The J segment lost 1 base and the V segment lost 6 bases, leaving 3 bases of the junction unmatched.

This clonotype has a count of ten or more. J is TRBJ2-2 and V is TRBV7-2; the D gene is possibly TRBD1 (5 bases). This CDR3 has 15 amino acids. The V and J ends lost 5 bases and 6 bases respectively, with 16 bases between them. Germline V CDR1 and CDR2: SGHTA, FQGNSA. Here the CDR3 reads CASSPGSRVAGELFF. The CDR3 region has the DNA TGTGCCAGCAGCCCAGGGTCCAGGGTAGCCGGGGAGCTGTTTTTT.

Only a few counts were recorded for this clonotype. This sequence joins TRBV6-4 and TRBJ2-2; weak D call: TRBD2 (6 bases). The CDR3 sequence is 14 residues long. The germline CDR1 and CDR2 sequences are MRHNA and SNTAGT. Trimming cost V 0 bases and J 6 bases, with 8 bases left between them. CDR3 nucleotide sequence: TGTGCCAGCAGTGACTCTCCGGGAGCCGGGGAGCTGTTTTTT. This sequence encodes CASSDSPGAGELFF.

The rearrangement uses TRBV7-3 and TRBJ2-3; the D gene is possibly TRBD1 (6 bases). The CDR3 loop spans 15 amino acids. CDR1 is SGHTA and CDR2 is FQGTGA in the germline V gene. The V gene lost 5 bases and the J gene lost 0 bases, with 12 bases spanning the gap. The CDR3 loop reads CASSKTGSSTDTQYF. The CDR3 nucleotides are TGTGCCAGCAGCAAGACAGGTTCTAGCACAGATACGCAGTATTTT. Full variable domain (rest looked up from reference TRBV7-3 and TRBJ2-3): GAGVSQTPSNKVTEKGKYVELRCDPISGHTALYWYRQSLGQGPEFLIYFQGTGAADDSGLPNDRFFAVRPEGSVSTLKIQRTERGDSAVYLCASSKTGSSTDTQYFGPGTRLTVL.

The chain has TRBV16 and TRBJ1-1, with TRBD1 as a possible D gene (5 bases). The CDR3 contains 17 residues. The V end lost 4 bases, the J end lost 1 base, and 19 bases lay between the germline ends. CDR1 is KGHSY, CDR2 FQNENV, per germline. CDR3 nucleotide sequence: TGTGCCAGCAGCCGAACCGACAGCGCCAGAGGGAACACTGAAGCTTTCTTT. It is translated as CASSRTDSARGNTEAFF.

The rearrangement joins TRBV10-3 to TRBJ1-1, with 8 bases identical to TRBD1. Trimming at V came to 10 bases and at J to 1 base, leaving 5 bases not matched to a gene. This CDR3 has 13 amino acids. Germline lookup yields CDR1 ENHRY and CDR2 SYGVKD. DNA for the CDR3: TGTGCCACGGAACAGGGGGGGAACACTGAAGCTTTCTTT. This translates into CATEQGGNTEAFF.

This clonotype was counted ten times or more. The chain carries TRBV5-1 and TRBJ2-3; 7 bases match TRBD1. CDR3 size: 15 residues. V shed 6 bases and J 2 bases; nucleotides not matched to a gene: 9. The germline gives CDR1 SGHRS, CDR2 YFSETQ. The CDR3 DNA reads as TGCGCCAGCAACAGGGGAGTATTGGTCACAGATACGCAGTATTTT. The encoded protein is CASNRGVLVTDTQYF.